The 5 T cell receptor beta chains presented below share a single source sample, sequenced in a study of OX40 agonist ivuxolimab in advanced cancers. The table came from immunoSEQ multiplex PCR; TCRdb's copy has only in-frame clones and leaves some out. This table holds under 85,000 clones, about 88% found once. The sample was CD4+ or CD8+ T cells sorted from blood, taken in a trial of the OX40 agonist ivuxolimab. These receptors originate from an adult with an advanced solid tumor such as melanoma, head and neck, liver or kidney cancer.

The J gene is TRBJ2-1, the V gene TRBV5-1; 11 nucleotides match TRBD2. V dropped 4 bases and J dropped 3; count of bases not matched to a gene: 3. Germline-derived CDR1 and CDR2 are SGHRS and YFSETQ. The CDR3 contains 15 residues. The CDR3 coding sequence is TGCGCCAGCAGCCTACTAGCGGGGGACTACAATGAGCAGTTCTTC. Its translation: CASSLLAGDYNEQFF.

This chain uses TRBV6-6 with TRBJ2-3; D possibly matches TRBD1 or TRBD2 (5 bases each). The CDR3 contains 15 residues. Germline CDR1 is MNHNY and CDR2 is SVGAGI (reference sequence). V gave up 6 bases and J gave up 4 bases, with 17 bases separating them. Written as DNA, the CDR3 is TGTGCCAGCAGCAACGGACCCTTGGGGGCAGATACGCAGTATTTT. It encodes CASSNGPLGADTQYF.

The V gene is TRBV5-1, the J gene TRBJ2-5; TRBD1 is a possible D gene (7 bases). The CDR3 loop spans 16 amino acids. V was shortened by 4 bases and J by 8 bases, with 24 bases between the two germline ends. Per germline, CDR1 SGHRS and CDR2 YFSETQ. The CDR3: CASSPFVSTGRSTQYF. As DNA, the CDR3 is TGCGCCAGCAGCCCATTCGTATCGACAGGGAGGAGCACCCAGTACTTC.

The rearrangement links TRBV19 to TRBJ2-7, with TRBD2 matching over 7 bases. The CDR3 covers 17 residues. V lost 2 bases to trimming and J lost 1 base; unmatched junction nucleotides: 11. CDR1 is LNHDA and CDR2 is SQIVND in the germline V gene (reference sequence). The CDR3 sequence is CASSITDAGLGSYEQYF. CDR3 bases: TGTGCCAGTAGTATAACCGACGCCGGACTAGGTTCCTACGAGCAGTACTTC.

The chain couples TRBV30 to TRBJ2-2; TRBD1 agrees at 10 bases. V trimming: 8 bases; J trimming: 6 bases; junction bases outside the gene matches: 6. Germline CDR1 and CDR2: GTSNPN and SVGIG (reference sequence). This CDR3 region has 13 residues. The CDR3 DNA reads TGTGCCCGACCGGGACAGGGGTCCGGGGAGCTGTTTTTT. Its translation: CARPGQGSGELFF. The whole variable domain, filled in from reference TRBV30 and TRBJ2-2, reads SQTIHQWPATLVQPVGSPLSLECTVEGTSNPNLYWYRQAAGRGLQLLFYSVGIGQISSEVPQNLSASRPQDRQFILSSKKLLLSDSGFYLCARPGQGSGELFFGEGSRLTVL.